The T cell receptor beta chain under discussion was sequenced for a study of T-cell reconstitution after alpha-beta-depleted transplantation in children. Study-wide findings and caveats: After transplant, high TCRbeta diversity at day 60 in some patients arose from surviving recipient T cells and thymic progenitors. Newly produced T cells mostly provided counts and TCRbeta diversity after one year, as hyperexpanded clones declined. After transplant, at about two months, alpha-beta T cells were reportedly derived from several hundred expanded graft clones.

Deletions cut 1 base from V and 7 bases from J, with 19 bases between. Germline-derived CDR1 and CDR2 are SEHNR and FQNEAQ (reference sequence). This CDR3 is 17 amino acids long. As it was prepared, the TCRbeta library received unique molecular identifiers. TCRdb reprocessed the PCR reads with MiXCR, giving one entry per CDR3 protein. Here the sample spans roughly 50,000 distinct CDR3 sequences, 44% being singletons. On this clonotype: Its antigen remains unidentified.

The TCR sequence derives from a male patient aged 10 to 17 who had a stem cell transplant for acute lymphoblastic leukemia, so the T cells may come from the graft donor. The rearrangement joins TRBV7-9 to TRBJ2-2; the D gene is possibly TRBD1 (5 bases). Specimen: PBMCs, mostly from graft donor cells, collected 360 days after TCRalphabeta/CD19-depleted stem cell transplant. The CDR3 region is CASSLGGRTPRLGELFF. DNA of the CDR3: TGTGCCAGCAGCTTAGGCGGACGGACACCTCGACTCGGGGAGCTGTTTTTT.